Following are 5 T cell receptor beta chains from one sample sequenced in a study of blood T cell repertoires in COVID-19. This table comes from immunoSEQ multiplex PCR, and its TCRdb copy is limited to in-frame clones, with some not included. The repertoire holds 70,000 or so clones, with roughly 85% as singletons. The specimen sequenced was peripheral blood. The receptors stem from a woman older than 75 with acute or convalescent COVID-19.

Only a few counts were recorded for this clone. The chain uses TRBV5-8 and TRBJ1-5, with 11 bases fitting TRBD1. The CDR3 extends over 16 amino acids. The V and J ends lost 7 bases and 4 bases, in that order; junction bases with no gene match: 10. Germline values: CDR1 SGHTS, CDR2 YDEGEE. This CDR3 reads CASGRTGTGGNQPQHF. CDR3 nucleotides: TGTGCCAGCGGTAGGACCGGGACAGGGGGGAATCAGCCCCAGCATTTT.

The genes are TRBV5-1 and TRBJ2-5, with 8 bases matching TRBD2. This CDR3 spans 16 amino acids. The germline V gene encodes CDR1 SGHRS and CDR2 YFSETQ. V dropped 0 bases and J dropped 5; count of bases not matched to a gene: 9. The CDR3 region is CASSLVGSGERETQYF. CDR3 DNA sequence: TGCGCCAGCAGCTTGGTTGGTAGCGGGGAAAGGGAGACCCAGTACTTC.

The chain couples TRBV30 to TRBJ2-1; possible D gene TRBD2, 6 bases. The CDR3 totals 13 residues. V gave up 0 bases and J gave up 9 bases, with 12 bases separating them. Germline values: CDR1 GTSNPN, CDR2 SVGIG (reference sequence). CDR3 sequence reads: CAWSVGGVVEQFF. CDR3 nucleotides: TGTGCCTGGAGTGTAGGCGGGGTGGTTGAGCAGTTCTTC.

This clone was recorded once. V and J are TRBV7-2 and TRBJ2-2, with 10 bases identical to TRBD1. The length of the CDR3 is 16 residues. After removal of 5 bases from V and 2 bases from J, the junction contained 5 bases not matched to a gene. CDR1 is SGHTA and CDR2 is FQGNSA in the germline V gene. Here the CDR3 reads CASSPRTGGNTGELFF. DNA of the CDR3: TGTGCCAGCAGCCCAAGGACAGGGGGAAACACCGGGGAGCTGTTTTTT.

This clone was picked up a small number of times. V and J are TRBV2 and TRBJ1-4; TRBD1 agrees at 7 bases. Germline V gene sequence: CDR1 SNHLY, CDR2 FYNNEI. J was trimmed by 0 bases and V by 10 bases; bases with no gene match: 11. This CDR3 region has 16 residues. The CDR3 DNA reads as TGTGCCACAATGAGACAGGGAACGGCAACTAATGAAAAACTGTTTTTT. Amino acids: CATMRQGTATNEKLFF.